This is a list of T cell receptor beta chains from one sample in a study of cytomegalovirus exposure and HLA in healthy donors. Some clones are missing from TCRdb's copy, which holds only in-frame ones; the method was immunoSEQ multiplex PCR. The table has approximately 110,000 clones, around 79% seen once. Sequencing was performed on PBMCs. Receptor source: a woman aged 40 to 50 in good health and CMV-seronegative. Both conserved end residues are part of each CDR3. D genes are given only for firm matches. Only part of the rows carry a size: once, few, many, or a class if the clone is expanded.

len	v_gene	j_gene	abundance	d_gene	CDR3nt	CDR3aa
14	TRBV6-5	TRBJ2-1	once	TRBD2	TGTGCCAGCACCCTAGCGGGGCCCTACAATGAGCAGTTCTTC	CASTLAGPYNEQFF
15	TRBV11-2	TRBJ2-1	-	-	TGTGCCAGCAGCGAGGACAGTGTCGGCGTCTATGAGCAGTTCTTC	CASSEDSVGVYEQFF
13	TRBV9	TRBJ2-7	-	-	TGTGCCAGCAGCGCCGGGTACCTAGGCGAGCAGTACTTC	CASSAGYLGEQYF
16	TRBV4-3	TRBJ2-1	once	TRBD2	TGCGCCAGCAGCCAGGATCTAGCGGGGGGCGACAATGAGCAGTTCTTC	CASSQDLAGGDNEQFF
15	TRBV4-1	TRBJ2-7	-	-	TGCGCCAGCAGCCAAGATCTGGCAGATTCCTACGAGCAGTACTTC	CASSQDLADSYEQYF
12	TRBV11-3	TRBJ2-2	-	-	TGTGCCAGCAGCTTAAGGGGCGGGGAGCTGTTTTTT	CASSLRGGELFF
15	TRBV5-1	TRBJ1-2	-	TRBD1	TGCGCCAGCAGCCTGGGACAGGGAGGTGTCTATGGCTACACCTTC	CASSLGQGGVYGYTF
13	TRBV10-3	TRBJ1-1	-	TRBD1	TGTGCCATCAGCAGGGGGGTCGACACTGAAGCTTTCTTT	CAISRGVDTEAFF
16	TRBV5-1	TRBJ2-7	-	TRBD2	TGCGCCAGCAGCTTGCAGACTAGCGGGGAAACCTACGAGCAGTACTTC	CASSLQTSGETYEQYF
14	TRBV5-1	TRBJ2-5	few	-	TGCGCCAGCAGCTGGCCCAGGGGTGATGAGACCCAGTACTTC	CASSWPRGDETQYF
14	TRBV28	TRBJ1-1	few	TRBD1	TGTGCCAGCAGTTTGGACAGGGGCTACACTGAAGCTTTCTTT	CASSLDRGYTEAFF
17	TRBV5-1	TRBJ2-1	-	TRBD2	TGCGCCAGCAGCTTTGACGCCGGGACTAGTCCCTACAATGAGCAGTTCTTC	CASSFDAGTSPYNEQFF
13	TRBV9	TRBJ2-7	-	TRBD1	TGTGCCAGCAGCGTAGCAGGGGGCGGGGAGCAGTACTTC	CASSVAGGGEQYF
16	TRBV5-1	TRBJ2-3	-	TRBD1	TGCGCCAGCAGCTTGGGATACAGGGGAAGCACAGATACGCAGTATTTT	CASSLGYRGSTDTQYF
13	TRBV6-1	TRBJ1-2	-	TRBD1	TGTGCCAGCGAGAAACAGGGGGCTAGGGGCTACACCTTC	CASEKQGARGYTF
16	TRBV18	TRBJ2-1	-	-	TGTGCCAGCTCACCATTTTCGCAGGGAGGCCTCAATGAGCAGTTCTTC	CASSPFSQGGLNEQFF
17	TRBV19	TRBJ2-6	-	TRBD2	TGTGCCAGTAGTATGGGGACGGGAGGTTCTGGGGCCAACGTCCTGACTTTC	CASSMGTGGSGANVLTF
17	TRBV5-4	TRBJ2-2	-	-	TGTGCCAGCAGCTTGGGGCGGGGCAGAGCGAACACCGGGGAGCTGTTTTTT	CASSLGRGRANTGELFF
15	TRBV9	TRBJ1-3	-	TRBD1	TGTGCCAGCAGCGTAGGGACAGGGGGCGGAAACACCATATATTTT	CASSVGTGGGNTIYF
15	TRBV16	TRBJ2-7	-	TRBD1	TGTGCCAGCAGCCAATGGGACAGGGAGTACTACGAGCAGTACTTC	CASSQWDREYYEQYF
19	TRBV7-8	TRBJ2-1	few	TRBD2	TGTGCCAGCAGCCCTTCGGGACTAGCGGGAGGCGCCTCCTACAATGAGCAGTTCTTC	CASSPSGLAGGASYNEQFF
13	TRBV9	TRBJ2-4	-	TRBD1	TGTGCCAGCAGCGGACAGGGGTCGGACATTCAGTACTTC	CASSGQGSDIQYF
15	TRBV14	TRBJ2-6	-	-	TGTGCCAGCAGCCAAGGGCTAGCTGGGGCCAACGTCCTGACTTTC	CASSQGLAGANVLTF
14	TRBV5-1	TRBJ1-1	-	TRBD1	TGCGCCAGCAGCTCAGGGACAGGGGGCACTGAAGCTTTCTTT	CASSSGTGGTEAFF